Below, one TCR beta chain is given with its context. It has no known antigen specificity. Per-base quality was not reported, and no clone a single base away is much larger than it. The data belong to a study of shared clonotypes between healthy human individuals (TCRdb year 2020). For the wider study: The cohort included a few men and two women between 18 and 49 years of age. Each donor's leukapheresis produced roughly between roughly 0.85 and 10 billion PBMCs. To increase sequencing depth and limit assay-specific biases, TCR repertoire library preparation and sequencing were carried out by different laboratories using diverse techniques. To estimate repertoire size and how much clonotype sharing occurs between individuals, the study deeply sequenced the blood TCR repertoires of 5 or 6 healthy adults. For each donor, CD4 naive and CD4 memory were each run on three plates, CD8 naive on two plates, and CD8 memory on one plate.

Relative to germline, V is 3 bases shorter and J is 2 bases shorter, with 11 bases between their ends. The CDR3, cysteine through phenylalanine, is 14 amino acids long. Left in the record is the CDR3 DNA by itself, 42 bases read in frame from the first base. As encoded in the germline V gene, CDR1 is MNHNS while CDR2 is SASEGT. Using the deep immunoSEQ assay, TCR CDR3 regions were amplified from genomic DNA by multiplex PCR. Extracted genomic DNA from each cell subset was spread evenly across all wells of several immunoSEQ 96-well plates, with each plate serving as a replicate. For sorted subsets, roughly 190 ng of genomic DNA, equivalent to 30,000 or so T cell genomes, went into each replicate PCR. Purified libraries were measured with a Qubit 3.0 fluorometer, size-checked on a Bioanalyzer 2100, and measured again with the KAPA Library Quantification kit. Each immunoSEQ 96-well plate was sequenced on its own single-read 150-cycle Illumina NextSeq 550 flow cell. In the authors' own workflow: Because only junctional sequences without quality scores were contained in the immunoSEQ output, filtering matching that applied to full-length reads could not be performed. Sequences were annotated with PyIR, a Python wrapper for IgBLAST v1.9, using IMGT germline references to assign V/J genes and CDR3. Reads were filtered out if the reads had weak V/J assignments (E-value above 1e-6), no CDR3, stop codons, out-of-frame junctions, or ambiguous translated residues. V3J clonotypes were defined as sequences sharing the same inferred V gene, J gene, and CDR3 amino acid sequence. Percentage overlap between repertoires was computed as shared unique clonotypes divided by the size of the smaller repertoire. RTK rarefaction, the Chao1 estimator, and Recon v2.1 estimates of unobserved clonotypes were used to assess repertoire richness. Generation probabilities for all TCRbeta clonotypes obtained by the gDNA method from a handful of donors were computed using OLGA. Drawn from immuneACCESS, this table holds only the in-frame rearrangements with V and J called that TCRdb kept. Clones are partly lost; checked studies trace under half to an unresolved V gene and leave the rest unexplained. That table furnishes V, J and clone size, whereas the DNA furnished D and trimming. The sample table lists roughly 2 million clones, over 85% of them with a count of one. Clones ranked in the top ten supply 0.85% to 1.3% of the sample.

Paper-wide results and their limitations: Approximately 5% of naive CD4, 3.5% of naive CD8, 2.3% of memory CD4, and approximately 0.4% of memory CD8 clonotypes were shared across several donors. Larger estimated clonotype richness was generally found for naive subsets than for memory subsets. Sampling was restricted to blood, and TCR repertoires in tissues likely differ from the TCR repertoires found in blood. Incomplete sequencing was indicated by rarefaction of sorted-subset datasets, despite the large sequencing depth. The genetic and exposure-history diversity represented was limited by the small number of donors. Clonotypes shared by all four sorted-subset donors showed higher generation probabilities than non-shared clonotypes. Pairwise subsampling indicated that sequencing depth was expected to affect the degree of clonotype sharing among donors.

For the CD8 naive samples, CD45RO-negative cells were positively selected for CCR7, yielding a CD45RA+CCR7+ population from which TemRA cells were excluded. The donors were healthy, HIV-negative adults who had no recently reported acute infections or vaccinations. Every donor was a Caucasian adult residing in Nashville, Tennessee, USA. Blood was collected by leukapheresis, and PBMCs were isolated by Ficoll-Histopaque density gradient centrifugation and then cryopreserved in liquid nitrogen vapor phase. Purity and quantity of every magnetically sorted T cell population were checked by analytical flow cytometry. Genomic DNA was isolated from every sorted fraction and measured by UV absorbance on a Nanodrop 2000c.

The receptor comes from a man aged 18 to 29 in good health. The V and J segments used are TRBV6-1 and TRBJ2-7; matching of 5 bases hints at TRBD2 as the D gene. The sample comprised naive CD8+ T cells sorted from blood. The sample's cell subset or site label, in plain terms: CD45RA+CCR7+. The sequenced DNA is TGTGCCAGCAGTGATTGGCAGGAGGCCTACGAGCAGTACTTC. This gives the protein CASSDWQEAYEQYF.